This T cell receptor (beta chain) stems from a study of T cell responses to AZD1222 COVID-19 vaccine. Overall study results and limits: There were vaccine-associated CD4 TCRs across spike, dominant at 160-218 and 743-854.

Only one count was recorded for this clone. Its antigen remains unknown. Clones were sequenced by immunoSEQ multiplex PCR, and TCRdb holds only the in-frame ones, with some missing. Seen here are 150,000 to 180,000 clones, over 70% observed once, and the top ten hold about 9.8%. Sequences were derived from peripheral blood, sampled 28 days after the second AZD1222 dose. This clonotype was obtained from an adult who received the AZD1222 COVID-19 vaccine.

The CDR3 region is CASSTDRGETQYF. The CDR3 DNA reads TGTGCCAGCAGCACGGACAGGGGAGAGACCCAGTACTTC. The V gene is TRBV5-8, the J gene TRBJ2-5, with 9 bases identical to TRBD1. The germline V gene has CDR1 SGHTS and CDR2 YDEGEE. After removal of 4 bases from V and 4 bases from J, the junction contained 2 bases not matched to a gene. The length of the CDR3 is 13 residues.